This is a list of T cell receptor beta chains from one sample in a study of blood T cell repertoires in COVID-19. Clones were sequenced by immunoSEQ multiplex PCR, and TCRdb holds only the in-frame ones, with some missing. This table holds under 150,000 clones, 60% to 85% found once. The specimen was peripheral blood. Receptors originate from an elderly woman with active or convalescent COVID-19. Each CDR3 is given with its conserved first and last residue. The order of the fields is V gene, D gene, J gene, CDR3 length, clone size, CDR3 DNA, CDR3 protein. D genes are given only for firm matches. Some rows have no size entry. The others give once, few or many, or a class for an expanded clone.

TRBV5-6,NA,TRBJ1-5,14,NA,TGTGCCAGCAGCTATGGACGTCGGGGTCAGCCCCAGCATTTT,CASSYGRRGQPQHF
TRBV7-3,TRBD2,TRBJ2-3,16,NA,TGTGCCAGCAGCTTGAGGACTAGCGGGGTAACAGATACGCAGTATTTT,CASSLRTSGVTDTQYF
TRBV6-6,NA,TRBJ1-3,15,NA,TGTGCCAGCAAAAGTACAGCCTTCTCTGGAAACACCATATATTTT,CASKSTAFSGNTIYF
TRBV5-1,NA,TRBJ2-7,16,once,TGCGCCAGCAGCTTGGGGACAGCGTCCTGGGGGAACGAGCAGTACTTC,CASSLGTASWGNEQYF
TRBV18,NA,TRBJ2-7,14,once,TGTGCCAGCTCACCACCGGTTCAGTCCTACGAGCAGTACTTC,CASSPPVQSYEQYF
TRBV4-3,TRBD1,TRBJ2-2,16,NA,TGCGCCAGCAGCTTCTGGGGACAGAAAGGTACCGGGGAGCTGTTTTTT,CASSFWGQKGTGELFF
TRBV4-1,TRBD1,TRBJ2-5,16,NA,TGCGCCAGCAGCCAAGATGGGACAGGGAATTCAGAGACCCAGTACTTC,CASSQDGTGNSETQYF
TRBV9,TRBD2,TRBJ2-5,15,NA,TGTGCCAGCAGCGACGGGACTAGGGGAGTGGGGACCCAGTACTTC,CASSDGTRGVGTQYF
TRBV2,TRBD1,TRBJ1-5,15,NA,TGTGCCAGCAGTTTCCGGACAGGGGGCAGGCAGCCCCAGCATTTT,CASSFRTGGRQPQHF
TRBV20-1,NA,TRBJ1-2,16,NA,TGCAGTGCTAGTCTGTCTGGGACAAGGCTTTTGGATGGCTACACCTTC,CSASLSGTRLLDGYTF
TRBV3-1/TRBV3-2,NA,TRBJ1-3,15,NA,TGTGCCAGCAGCTTGCGCACGGGGGTCGGAAACACCATATATTTT,CASSLRTGVGNTIYF
TRBV19,NA,TRBJ1-1,14,few,TGTGCCAGTAGTCACTGGCGGTATGACACTGAAGCTTTCTTT,CASSHWRYDTEAFF
TRBV19,NA,TRBJ1-2,13,NA,TGTGCCAGTAGTATACAGGCTGGCTATGGCTACACCTTC,CASSIQAGYGYTF
TRBV3-1/TRBV3-2,TRBD2,TRBJ2-3,16,NA,TGTGCCAGCAGCCGAGGGACTAGCACGAGCACAGATACGCAGTATTTT,CASSRGTSTSTDTQYF
TRBV5-6,NA,TRBJ1-4,14,few,TGTGCCAGCAGCTTGCAGGGAACTAATGAAAAACTGTTTTTT,CASSLQGTNEKLFF
TRBV12-3/TRBV12-4,NA,TRBJ1-1,11,NA,TGTGCCACTGTAGCAAACACTGAAGCTTTCTTT,CATVANTEAFF
TRBV7-3,TRBD2,TRBJ2-1,16,NA,TGTGCCAGCAGCTTAAATAGCGGGGGGAACTACAATGAGCAGTTCTTC,CASSLNSGGNYNEQFF
TRBV27,TRBD2,TRBJ2-3,16,NA,TGTGCCAGCAGGTCGCTAGAGCGGGGGGGCACAGATACGCAGTATTTT,CASRSLERGGTDTQYF
TRBV6-1,NA,TRBJ2-2,14,NA,TGTGCCAGCAGTGAATTACTCGACACCGGGGAGCTGTTTTTT,CASSELLDTGELFF
TRBV3-1/TRBV3-2,NA,TRBJ2-7,14,NA,TGTGCCAGCAGCCAAGAGGGGCTTACCTACGAGCAGTACTTC,CASSQEGLTYEQYF
TRBV10-3,TRBD2,TRBJ2-3,14,NA,TGTGCCATCAGTAGCGGGGCTAGCACAGATACGCAGTATTTT,CAISSGASTDTQYF
TRBV28,TRBD1,TRBJ1-2,15,NA,TGTGCCAGCAAGATTTCTTTAGGGGGCGTTTATGGCTACACCTTC,CASKISLGGVYGYTF
TRBV10-2,TRBD1,TRBJ1-2,17,NA,TGCGCCAGCAGTGAGATGGGTCGCGGGACAGGTCTCTATGGCTACACCTTC,CASSEMGRGTGLYGYTF
TRBV5-1,NA,TRBJ2-5,15,NA,TGCGCCAGCAGTCCGTCGCCCAGTGGTGTCGAGACCCAGTACTTC,CASSPSPSGVETQYF
TRBV7-9,TRBD1,TRBJ1-4,15,NA,TGTGCCAGCAGCTTTAGGGGGCTGACTAATGAAAAACTGTTTTTT,CASSFRGLTNEKLFF
TRBV2,TRBD1,TRBJ1-5,15,few,TGTGCCAGCAGGGAACAGGGGGCCTCCAATCAGCCCCAGCATTTT,CASREQGASNQPQHF
TRBV7-9,NA,TRBJ1-2,13,NA,TGTGCCAGCAGCTTAACCGAAGGGGATGGCTACACCTTC,CASSLTEGDGYTF
TRBV25-1,TRBD1,TRBJ2-7,16,NA,TGTGCCAGCAGTGAAACGGCGGGACAGGGGTTCTACGAGCAGTACTTC,CASSETAGQGFYEQYF
TRBV12-3/TRBV12-4,NA,TRBJ1-1,13,NA,TGTGCCATCCGGGAACAGGGCTACACTGAAGCTTTCTTT,CAIREQGYTEAFF
TRBV20-1,TRBD1,TRBJ1-1,11,NA,TGCAGTGCCAGGGGGGACACTGAAGCTTTCTTT,CSARGDTEAFF
TRBV4-1,NA,TRBJ1-4,16,NA,TGCGCCAGCAGCGAGCGAGCAGGGGTCACTAATGAAAAACTGTTTTTT,CASSERAGVTNEKLFF
TRBV5-1,NA,TRBJ2-5,15,NA,TGCGCCAGCAGCTTGTTTGGGCGGGGACTGGAGACCCAGTACTTC,CASSLFGRGLETQYF
TRBV6-2/TRBV6-3,NA,TRBJ1-2,14,NA,TGTGCCAGCAGTGACACGGACAGAGGCTATGGCTACACCTTC,CASSDTDRGYGYTF
TRBV6-5,NA,TRBJ2-7,13,NA,TGTGCCAGCAGTTACCGGGGTTCCTACGAGCAGTACTTC,CASSYRGSYEQYF
TRBV28,TRBD1,TRBJ1-1,15,few,TGTGCCAGCGCTCGACAGGGGGCTATGAACACTGAAGCTTTCTTT,CASARQGAMNTEAFF
TRBV7-9,NA,TRBJ2-2,17,NA,TGTGCCAGCAGCCCGTATTCCCCGACCACTGGGCAGGAGGAGCTGTTTTTT,CASSPYSPTTGQEELFF
TRBV12-3/TRBV12-4,NA,TRBJ1-2,13,NA,TGTGCCAGCAGTTTAGGGAGACAGTATGGCTACACCTTC,CASSLGRQYGYTF
TRBV4-3,NA,TRBJ2-1,13,NA,TGCGCCAGCAGCCGAGGGTCGGCGGGTGAGCAGTTCTTC,CASSRGSAGEQFF
TRBV5-1,NA,TRBJ1-2,13,NA,TGCGCCAGCAGCTTGGCCGACCGGGGGGGCTACACCTTC,CASSLADRGGYTF
TRBV29-1,NA,TRBJ2-7,14,NA,TGCAGCGTTGGCGGGCAGGGGCCTGGCTACGAGCAGTACTTC,CSVGGQGPGYEQYF
TRBV18,NA,TRBJ1-4,13,few,TGTGCCAGCTCACCCTCCTCTAATGAAAAACTGTTTTTT,CASSPSSNEKLFF
TRBV4-3,NA,TRBJ2-2,16,NA,TGCGCCAGCAGCCAAGATCTGCTAGTAAACACCGGGGAGCTGTTTTTT,CASSQDLLVNTGELFF
TRBV6-6,TRBD1,TRBJ1-2,15,NA,TGTGCCAGCAGCCGGACAGGGGACGGGAACTATGGCTACACCTTC,CASSRTGDGNYGYTF
TRBV7-2,TRBD1,TRBJ2-2,14,NA,TGTGCCAGCATAGGGACAGGGTACGCCGGGGAGCTGTTTTTT,CASIGTGYAGELFF
TRBV21-1,NA,TRBJ1-5,17,NA,TGTGCCAGCAGGGAGGGGAAAAGCGGTTTTGGCAATCAGCCCCAGCATTTT,CASREGKSGFGNQPQHF
TRBV2,TRBD2,TRBJ2-7,14,many,TGTGCCAGTCGGAGGGCTAGCGGCTCCTACGAGCAGTACTTC,CASRRASGSYEQYF
TRBV9,NA,TRBJ2-3,16,few,TGTGCCAGCAGCGTAACCGTCGGCGGGGTCACAGATACGCAGTATTTT,CASSVTVGGVTDTQYF
TRBV6-2/TRBV6-3,TRBD1,TRBJ1-2,14,NA,TGTGCCAGCAGCCCGGTAGTGACAGGGAACGGCTACACCTTC,CASSPVVTGNGYTF
TRBV5-1,NA,TRBJ1-2,15,NA,TGCGCCAGCAGAGGCGGAAGCTATACTAACTATGGCTACACCTTC,CASRGGSYTNYGYTF
TRBV5-1,NA,TRBJ2-4,15,NA,TGCGCCAGCAGCACCGCCGGGCTGCCTGGAGGCATTCAGTACTTC,CASSTAGLPGGIQYF
TRBV30,NA,TRBJ2-7,13,NA,TGTGCCTGGAGTGTACCAGGCAGAATGGCTACGGGGTTC,CAWSVPGRMATGF
TRBV6-6,TRBD2,TRBJ2-7,15,NA,TGTGCCAGCAGTTACCGAGCGGGGGCAACCTACGAGCAGTACTTC,CASSYRAGATYEQYF
TRBV6-1,TRBD2,TRBJ2-3,17,NA,TGTGCCAGCAGTGAAACTAGCGGGGGGCCCCGCGCTGATACGCAGTATTTT,CASSETSGGPRADTQYF